This T cell receptor (beta chain) was documented in a study of blood T cell repertoires in COVID-19. The wider study: Samples representing acute and convalescent COVID-19 were sourced from the United States, Italy and Spain. Nucleic acid was either cDNA or gDNA, and it came from T cells, B-cell-depleted T cells, or PBMCs.

Per the authors' pipeline: How many nucleated cells were present was estimated from reference gene primer amplification. Clones were sequenced by immunoSEQ multiplex PCR, and TCRdb holds only the in-frame ones, with some missing. V, J and clone size are those of that table, while D and trimming were read from the DNA. The table includes 190,000 or so clones, roughly 86% detected once. Germline loops: CDR1 SGHKS, CDR2 YYEKEE (reference sequence). The CDR3 runs to 14 residues. The ends were cut back, 3 bases at V and 7 bases at J, with 14 bases in the middle. The receptor was derived from a middle-aged man with active or convalescent COVID-19. This chain uses TRBV5-5 with TRBJ2-1, with D perhaps TRBD1 (5 bases). The sample comprised peripheral blood. This CDR3 reads CASSSDTVDNEQFF. The CDR3 bases are TGTGCCAGCAGCTCGGACACCGTTGATAATGAGCAGTTCTTC.